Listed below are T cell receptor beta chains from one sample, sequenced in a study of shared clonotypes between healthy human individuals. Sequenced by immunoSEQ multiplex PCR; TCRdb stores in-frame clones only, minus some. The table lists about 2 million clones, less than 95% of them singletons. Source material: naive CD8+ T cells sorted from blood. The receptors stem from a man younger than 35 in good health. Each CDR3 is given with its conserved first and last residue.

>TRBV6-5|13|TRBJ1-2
CASSYTGTYGYTF
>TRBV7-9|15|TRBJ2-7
CASSRGTSGKGEQYF
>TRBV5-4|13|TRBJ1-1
CASSFDENTEAFF
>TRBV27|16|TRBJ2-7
CASSLSSGETPLEQYF
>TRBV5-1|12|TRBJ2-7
CASSFSGYEQYF
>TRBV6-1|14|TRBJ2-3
CASSELGIPDTQYF
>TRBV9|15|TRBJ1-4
CASSVGVFTNEKLFF
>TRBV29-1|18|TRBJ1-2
CSVEDLRRGQPESYGYTF
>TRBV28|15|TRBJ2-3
CASSFDRDRTDTQYF
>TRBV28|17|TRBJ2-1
CASSPRGRGLSYNEQFF
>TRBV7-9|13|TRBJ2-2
CASSKSNTGELFF
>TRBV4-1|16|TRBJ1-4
CASSHSTGRTNEKLFF
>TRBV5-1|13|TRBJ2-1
CASAPLSYNEQFF
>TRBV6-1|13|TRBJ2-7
CASSQGIDYEQYF
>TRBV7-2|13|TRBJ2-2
CASSFIGPGELFF
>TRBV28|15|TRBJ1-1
CASRVLTPVNTEAFF
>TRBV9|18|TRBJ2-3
CASSATTSLAETTDTQYF
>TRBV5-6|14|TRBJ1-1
CASSFPLGGPEAFF
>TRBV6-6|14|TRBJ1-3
CATYGGGGLNTIYF
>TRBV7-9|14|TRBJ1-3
CASPQAPSGNTIYF
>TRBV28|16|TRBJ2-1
CASSLTSGRAYNEQFF
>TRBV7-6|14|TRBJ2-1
CASSLGTLYNEQFF
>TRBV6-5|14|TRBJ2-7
CASSYSEDPYEQYF
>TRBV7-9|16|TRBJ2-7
CASSLSTGGLKYEQYF
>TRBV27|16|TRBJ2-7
CASSPSRGVLTYEQYF
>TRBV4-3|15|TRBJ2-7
CASSHTLSGTYEQYF
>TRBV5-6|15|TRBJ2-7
CASSLTGQGASEQYF
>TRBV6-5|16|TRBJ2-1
CASSYSSGQVYNEQFF
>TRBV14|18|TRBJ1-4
CASSPRAGLNPANEKLFF
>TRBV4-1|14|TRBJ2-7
CASSGAGRLYEQYF
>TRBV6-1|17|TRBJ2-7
CASSEDRDAGPNYEQYF
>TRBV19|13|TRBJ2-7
CASSIRGPYEQYF
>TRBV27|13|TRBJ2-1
CATRRALYNEQFF
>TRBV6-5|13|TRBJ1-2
CASSQTGVYGYTF
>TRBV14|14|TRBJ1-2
CASSQPNVRYGYTF
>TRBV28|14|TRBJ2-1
CASSLEASNDEQFF
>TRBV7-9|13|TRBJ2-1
CASRETSGDEQFF
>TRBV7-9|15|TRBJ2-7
CASSSESYRSYEQYF
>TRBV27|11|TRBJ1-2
CASSTRRGYTF
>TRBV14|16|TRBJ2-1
CASSPRTSGAYNEQFF
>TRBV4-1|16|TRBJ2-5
CASSQVAGGAQETQYF
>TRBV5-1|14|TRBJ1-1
CASSSTGSNTEAFF
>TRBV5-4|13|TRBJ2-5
CASSLEGQETQYF
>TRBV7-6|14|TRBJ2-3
CASSLTVGTDTQYF
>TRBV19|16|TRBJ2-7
CASSLTSAGVFNEQYF
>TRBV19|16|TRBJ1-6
CASSPRTGGEYSPLHF
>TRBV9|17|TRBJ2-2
CASSAQAGTTNTGELFF
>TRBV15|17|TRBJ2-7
CATSRGGALSTHYEQYF
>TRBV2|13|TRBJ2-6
CASSQTMANVLTF
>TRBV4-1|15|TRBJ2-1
CASSQERAGGDKQFF
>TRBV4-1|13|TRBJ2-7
CASSLLATYEQYF
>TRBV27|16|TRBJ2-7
CASSLSWTTEIYEQYF
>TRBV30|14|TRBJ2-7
CAWSLGLGSDEQYF
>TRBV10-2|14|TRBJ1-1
CASTQLLGNTEAFF
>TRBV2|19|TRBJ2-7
CASSENTVSGTEYPYEQYF
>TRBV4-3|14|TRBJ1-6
CASSSTGGNSPLHF
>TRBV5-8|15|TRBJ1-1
CASSLDEGLYTEAFF
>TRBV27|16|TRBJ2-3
CASSFRLAGGPDTQYF
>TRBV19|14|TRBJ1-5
CASSMRDHNQPQHF